These T cell receptor beta chains were read from a single sample in a study of Ad26.COV2.S vaccination and SARS-CoV-2 variants. Assay used: immunoSEQ multiplex PCR; TCRdb lists only in-frame clones, some missing. The sample carries around 450,000 clones, 90% recorded once. This material consisted of peripheral blood, taken in a trial of Ad26.COV2.S vaccine versus placebo. The origin of the receptors is a person between 18 and 59 years old who received the Ad26.COV2.S COVID-19 vaccine or a placebo. Both conserved end residues are part of each CDR3. The order of the fields is J gene, D gene, clone size, V gene, CDR3 DNA, CDR3 protein. D genes are given only for firm matches. Size tells how often a clone was seen (once, few, many) or the class of an expanded clone, and some rows leave it out.

TRBJ1-2,TRBD1,.,TRBV7-2,TGTGCCAGCAGCTTAGCAATGACAGGGACGTATGGCTACACCTTC,CASSLAMTGTYGYTF
TRBJ2-7,.,.,TRBV15,TGTGCCACCAGCAACCTCGGCGGAAGGGTTGGCTACGAGCAGTACTTC,CATSNLGGRVGYEQYF
TRBJ2-1,.,once,TRBV21-1,TGTGCCAGCAGCTGGGGGGAGCGGGAGGGCCGTTATGAGCAGTTCTTC,CASSWGEREGRYEQFF
TRBJ2-7,.,once,TRBV10-3,TGTGCCATCGGGTCGCTGGTAACCTACGAGCAGTACTTC,CAIGSLVTYEQYF
TRBJ2-6,.,.,TRBV14,TGTGCCAGCAGCCAGTTCCACAGATTACTCTCTGGGGCCAACGTCCTGACTTTC,CASSQFHRLLSGANVLTF
TRBJ2-1,TRBD2,.,TRBV4-3,TGCGCCAGCAGCCAGACGGGAGGCGGCTACAATGAGCAGTTCTTC,CASSQTGGGYNEQFF
TRBJ1-1,TRBD1,.,TRBV28,TGTGCCAGCAGACCACCGGGACAGGGGACTGAAGCTTTCTTT,CASRPPGQGTEAFF
TRBJ2-7,TRBD2,.,TRBV18,TGTGCCAGCTCACAGGCGGGAGGGCCGTCCGAGCAGTACTTC,CASSQAGGPSEQYF
TRBJ2-3,TRBD2,.,TRBV7-2,TGTGCCAGCAGCTTATACGGAACTAGCGGGAGGGCCGATACGCAGTATTTT,CASSLYGTSGRADTQYF
TRBJ2-2,.,.,TRBV5-1,TGCGCCAGCAGCTTGGCGGGCACCGGGGAGCTGTTTTTT,CASSLAGTGELFF
TRBJ1-1,.,once,TRBV28,TGTGCCGGAAGGCCCGCAGTGAACACTGAAGCTTTCTTT,CAGRPAVNTEAFF
TRBJ2-5,.,.,TRBV7-3,TGTGCCAGCAGCGTAAGCGGGTACCTCCAAGAGACCCAGTACTTC,CASSVSGYLQETQYF